One TCR beta chain is described in this entry. Its specificity is not known. Different DNA sequences within this sample yield the same CDR3. This entry is derived from a study of shared clonotypes between healthy human individuals. General study findings and limits: Non-shared clonotypes had lower generation probabilities than those shared by all four donors. Blood was the sole source, and tissue repertoires probably differ. It was observed that about 5% of naive CD4 clonotypes were shared across a few donors.

The data were produced by immunoSEQ multiplex PCR, yet TCRdb's version contains in-frame clones alone and is incomplete. The sample lists some 2,000,000 clones; approximately 95% were seen once. The sample consisted of naive CD4+ T cells sorted from blood. The subset was: CD45RA+ positively selected. The clonotype comes from a man aged 18 to 30 in good health.

The CDR3 bases are TGTGCCATCAGTGAGTGGGGTCAACAGGGCTACGAGCAGTACTTC. Encoded protein: CAISEWGQQGYEQYF. The rearrangement uses TRBV10-3 and TRBJ2-7; possibly TRBD1 for D (6 bases). V was cut by 1 base and J by 3 bases, with 13 bases left in between. This CDR3 is built from 15 residues. Germline lookup yields CDR1 ENHRY and CDR2 SYGVKD.